Sequencing of this T cell receptor (beta chain) was carried out in a study of blood T cell repertoires in COVID-19 (dated by TCRdb to 2018 to 2021). Turning to the overall study: Samples from collaborators originated in the United States, Italy and Spain and spanned both the acute and convalescent phases of COVID-19. Where HLA class I and class II types were available, the types were taken from metadata supplied by the sample provider, not from assay-based typing. The sample metadata nearly always contained a de-identified subject ID, COVID-19 status, age in years and sex. Samples were obtained from the ongoing ImmuneRACE study (first 160 participants) and from roughly 1,300 subjects provided by 6 global collaborators. The prospective study material was composed of cDNA or gDNA derived from T cells, B-cell-depleted T cells, or PBMCs. A freely available public database, intended as a resource for researchers studying the immune response to SARS-CoV-2, is where the repertoires were released. Deeply sampled blood TCRbeta repertoires from subjects exposed to, actively infected with, or recovered from COVID-19 were included in the dataset.

TCRbeta CDR3 regions were amplified from genomic DNA using the immunoSEQ Assay, a bias-controlled multiplex PCR. The authors' pipeline ran thus. The number of nucleated cells in each sample was estimated from the amplification of reference gene primers within the assay. To quantify the absolute abundance of each unique TCRbeta CDR3 rearrangement, sequence reads were collapsed and filtered. Productive Simpson clonality was computed per sample as the square root of Simpson's diversity index over productive rearrangements. Entries here come from immuneACCESS through TCRdb and include only in-frame sequences with V and J called. Some clones fail to appear in such tables; in the studies checked, an unresolved V gene covers under half of the shortfall, and the cause of the remainder is unknown. That table furnishes V, J and clone size, whereas the DNA furnished D and trimming. The sample table contains under 250,000 clones; only one count was recorded for 82% of them. The top ten clonotypes cover 3% to 3.5% of the sample.

What the study reported, not specific to this receptor: Clinical and demographic metadata were provided uncurated, with the amount varying by source and participant.

In regard to this clone: Its antigen is currently not known. Base qualities were left out, and no much larger clone turns up one base away.

Participants in the prospective study were enrolled through a virtual design, were aged about 18 to 90 years, and lived in fewer than 30 United States geographic areas. Cohort assignment in the prospective study relied on participant-reported clinical history from a screening survey and a study questionnaire. Recovered participants in ImmuneRACE Cohort 3 were defined as having two consecutive negative NP/OP PCR tests, clearance from a healthcare professional, or resolution of symptoms. In the prospective study, mobile phlebotomists collected whole blood, serum and a nasopharyngeal or oropharyngeal swab from each participant. Prospective study participants could optionally give additional blood draws and questionnaires over an approximately 2-month period. Blood samples from the prospective study were shipped frozen or at room temperature prior to DNA extraction. The cysteine opens and the phenylalanine closes a CDR3 of 16 amino acids. The sequence is cut down to CDR3 DNA, 48 bases in frame from base 1. Reading the germline V gene gives CDR1 LGHNT and CDR2 FRNRAP. V and J are trimmed by 5 bases and 3 bases, and the gene matches miss 12 bases of the junction.

The sequence joins TRBV12-5 to TRBJ1-1; a stretch of 7 junction bases matches TRBD1. Sequences were obtained from PBMCs or T cells enriched from blood (not recorded which). The clonotype originates from an older woman who had recovered from COVID-19. CDR3 region: CASGPIDREWDTEAFF. The bases read TGTGCTAGTGGTCCGATAGACAGGGAGTGGGACACTGAAGCTTTCTTT.